This TCR beta chain was recorded in a study of blood T cell repertoires in COVID-19. Looking at the study overall: Samples taken during acute and convalescent COVID-19 were collected in the United States, Italy and Spain. PBMCs, B-cell-depleted T cells, or T cells provided the cDNA or gDNA that made up the material.

Per the original data handling: Estimation of nucleated cell counts relied on the amplification of reference gene primers. TCRdb's table, derived via immunoSEQ multiplex PCR, lists solely in-frame clones and lacks some. Clone size and the V and J calls come from that table; the DNA yielded D and trimming. In the table there are over 150,000 clones, roughly 90% of which are singletons. Trimming cost V 2 bases and J 5 bases, with 7 bases left between them. Germline loops: CDR1 MNHNY, CDR2 SVGAGI (reference sequence). The CDR3 covers 13 residues. Sequenced sample: peripheral blood. This receptor was identified in a woman aged 60-75 years who had recovered from COVID-19. The chain has TRBV6-6 and TRBJ2-1; D gene unclear. The CDR3 region has the DNA TGTGCCAGCAGTTACGTACAGAACAATGAGCAGTTCTTC. Translated: CASSYVQNNEQFF.